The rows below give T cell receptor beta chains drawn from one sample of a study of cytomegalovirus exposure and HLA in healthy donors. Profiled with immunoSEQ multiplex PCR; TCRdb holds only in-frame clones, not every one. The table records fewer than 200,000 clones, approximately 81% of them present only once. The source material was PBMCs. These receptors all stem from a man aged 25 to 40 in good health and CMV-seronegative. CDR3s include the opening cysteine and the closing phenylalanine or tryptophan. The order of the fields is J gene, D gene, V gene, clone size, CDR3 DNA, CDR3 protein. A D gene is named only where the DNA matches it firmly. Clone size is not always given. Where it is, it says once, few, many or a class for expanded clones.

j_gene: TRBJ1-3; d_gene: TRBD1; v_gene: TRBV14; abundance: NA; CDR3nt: TGTGCCAGCAGCCGATTAAACGACAGGGCGAGAGGAAACACCATATATTTT; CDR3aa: CASSRLNDRARGNTIYF
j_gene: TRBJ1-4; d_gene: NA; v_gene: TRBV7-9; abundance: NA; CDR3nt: TGTGCCAGCAGCTTGAGACAGGATGGGCATGAAAAACTGTTTTTT; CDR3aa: CASSLRQDGHEKLFF
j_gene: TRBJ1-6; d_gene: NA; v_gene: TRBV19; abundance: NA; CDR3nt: TGTGCCAGTATGCAGGCCCCCGAGCCCCTCCACTTT; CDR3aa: CASMQAPEPLHF
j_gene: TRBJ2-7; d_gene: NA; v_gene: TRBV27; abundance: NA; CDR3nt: TGTGCCAGCAGTACTCAACCCTACGAGCAGTACTTC; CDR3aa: CASSTQPYEQYF
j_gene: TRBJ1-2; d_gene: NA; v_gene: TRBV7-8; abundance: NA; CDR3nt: TGTGCCAGCAGCTTAGTTGGCCCAGGGGTAAACTATGGCTACACCTTC; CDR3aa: CASSLVGPGVNYGYTF
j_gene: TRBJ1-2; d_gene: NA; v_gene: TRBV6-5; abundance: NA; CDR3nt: TGTGCCAGCAGTTGGGGACTGCCAAACTCTAGTGGCTACACCTTC; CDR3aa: CASSWGLPNSSGYTF
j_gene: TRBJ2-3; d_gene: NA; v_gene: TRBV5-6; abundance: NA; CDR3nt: TGTGCCAGCAGCTTAAGTTTCAGGGATACGCAGTATTTT; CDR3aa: CASSLSFRDTQYF
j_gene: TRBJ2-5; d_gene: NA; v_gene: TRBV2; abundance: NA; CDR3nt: TGTGCCAGCAGTGAAGAGGGGTTAGTGGGAGGCCCCGTGCTCGAGACCCAGTACTTC; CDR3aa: CASSEEGLVGGPVLETQYF
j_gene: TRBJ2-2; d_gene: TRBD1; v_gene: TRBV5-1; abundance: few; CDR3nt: TGCGCCAGCACCGCGCCGGGACAGGGAACGGCCGGGGAGCTGTTTTTT; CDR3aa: CASTAPGQGTAGELFF
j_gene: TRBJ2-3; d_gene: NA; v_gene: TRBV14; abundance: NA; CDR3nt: TGTGCCAGCAGCCAAGACGGGAGCCCAGATACGCAGTATTTT; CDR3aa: CASSQDGSPDTQYF
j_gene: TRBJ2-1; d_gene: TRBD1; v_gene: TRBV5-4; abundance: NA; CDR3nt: TGTGCCAGCAGCTCGGGGACAGGGGACATGGGTGAGCAGTTCTTC; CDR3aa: CASSSGTGDMGEQFF
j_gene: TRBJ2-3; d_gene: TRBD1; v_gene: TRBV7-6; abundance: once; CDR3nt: TGTGCCAGCAGCCCCAGGGACAGTTCTAGCACAGATACGCAGTATTTT; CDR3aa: CASSPRDSSSTDTQYF
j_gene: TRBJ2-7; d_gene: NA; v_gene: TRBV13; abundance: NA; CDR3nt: TGTGCCAGCAGCTCCAACTACGAGCAGTACTTC; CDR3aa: CASSSNYEQYF
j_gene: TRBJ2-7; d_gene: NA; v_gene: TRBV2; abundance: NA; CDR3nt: TGTGCCACCTCGGGTCAAGGGGTTACCTACGAGCAGTACTTC; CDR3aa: CATSGQGVTYEQYF
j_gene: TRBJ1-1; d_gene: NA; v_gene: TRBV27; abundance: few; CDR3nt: TGTGCCAGCAGTTCCTACAGGGAAGAGAACGCTTTCTTT; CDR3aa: CASSSYREENAFF
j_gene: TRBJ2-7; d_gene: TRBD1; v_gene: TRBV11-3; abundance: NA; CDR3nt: TGTGCCAGCAGCTTAGAGGCAGGGGGCAAATACGAGCAGTACTTC; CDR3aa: CASSLEAGGKYEQYF
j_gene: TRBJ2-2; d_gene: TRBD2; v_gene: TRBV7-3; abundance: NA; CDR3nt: TGTGCCAGCAGCTGGACTAGCGGGGTGAACACCGGGGAGCTGTTTTTT; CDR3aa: CASSWTSGVNTGELFF
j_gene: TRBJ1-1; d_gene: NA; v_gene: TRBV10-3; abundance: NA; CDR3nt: TGTGCCACCGAAGAGGGGAACACTGAAGCTTTCTTT; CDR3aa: CATEEGNTEAFF
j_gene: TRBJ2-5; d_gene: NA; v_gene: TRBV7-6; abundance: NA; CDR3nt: TGTGCCAGCAGCTACGAAGGGAGGGGGGAAGAGACCCAGTACTTC; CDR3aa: CASSYEGRGEETQYF
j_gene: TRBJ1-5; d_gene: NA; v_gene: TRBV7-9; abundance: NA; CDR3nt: TGTGCCAGCAGCTTAGCAGGCGGACAGAATAGCAATCAGCCCCAGCATTTT; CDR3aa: CASSLAGGQNSNQPQHF
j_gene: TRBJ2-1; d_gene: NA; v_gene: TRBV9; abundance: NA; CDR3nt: TGTGCCAGCAGCGTCCCGGACTACTACAATGAGCAGTTCTTC; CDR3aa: CASSVPDYYNEQFF
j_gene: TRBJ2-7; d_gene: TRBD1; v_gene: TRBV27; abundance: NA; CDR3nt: TGTGCCAGCAGCCCCGGACAGGGCGAGCAGTACTTC; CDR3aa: CASSPGQGEQYF
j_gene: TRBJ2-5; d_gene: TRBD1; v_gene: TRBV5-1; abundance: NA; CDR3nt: TGCGCCAGCAGCTACAGGGGACAAGAGACCCAGTACTTC; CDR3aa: CASSYRGQETQYF
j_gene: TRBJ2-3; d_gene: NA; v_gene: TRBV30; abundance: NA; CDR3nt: TGTGCCTGGAAACGGGTCCGCACAGATACGCAGTATTTT; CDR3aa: CAWKRVRTDTQYF
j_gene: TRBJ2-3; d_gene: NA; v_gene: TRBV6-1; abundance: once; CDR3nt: TGTGCCAGCAGTGAGATGGGCAAAGATACGCAGTATTTT; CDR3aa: CASSEMGKDTQYF
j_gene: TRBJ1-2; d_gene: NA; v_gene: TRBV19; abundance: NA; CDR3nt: TGTGCCAGTAGTATGGACAGCTATGGCTACACCTTC; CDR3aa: CASSMDSYGYTF
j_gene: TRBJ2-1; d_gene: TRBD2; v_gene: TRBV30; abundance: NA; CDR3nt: TGTGCCTGGAGTCTACTAGCGGGAGACTACAATGAGCAGTTCTTC; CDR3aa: CAWSLLAGDYNEQFF
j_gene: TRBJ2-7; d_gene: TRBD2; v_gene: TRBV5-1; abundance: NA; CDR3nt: TGCGCCAGCAGCTTGGAAGCGGGAGTGGTCTACGAGCAGTACTTC; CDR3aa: CASSLEAGVVYEQYF
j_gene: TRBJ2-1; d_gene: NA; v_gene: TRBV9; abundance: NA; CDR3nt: TGTGCCAGCAGCTGGAGGGTCGGGGACAATGAGCAGTTCTTC; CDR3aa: CASSWRVGDNEQFF
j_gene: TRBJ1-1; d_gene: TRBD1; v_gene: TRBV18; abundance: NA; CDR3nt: TGTGCCAGCTCACCACAACCAGGGGGCGCCGGACGCCGTGAAGCTTTCTTT; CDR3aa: CASSPQPGGAGRREAFF
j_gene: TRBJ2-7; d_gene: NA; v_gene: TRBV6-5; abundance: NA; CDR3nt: TGTGCCAGCAGCGCCCAAGAGGGAACCTACGAGCAGTACTTC; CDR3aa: CASSAQEGTYEQYF
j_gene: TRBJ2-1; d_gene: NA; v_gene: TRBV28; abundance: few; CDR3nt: TGTGCCAGCAGCCGCGACTTTGAGAAGCAGTTCTTC; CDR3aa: CASSRDFEKQFF
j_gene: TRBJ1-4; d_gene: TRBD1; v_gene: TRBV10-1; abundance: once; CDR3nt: TGCGCCAGCAGTGAGTCGAATCCCGGACAGGGGGGGGATGAAAAACTGTTTTTT; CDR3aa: CASSESNPGQGGDEKLFF
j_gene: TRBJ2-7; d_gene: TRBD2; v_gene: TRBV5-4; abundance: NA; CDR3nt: TGTGCCAGCAGCTTGACTAGCGGCTCCTACGAGCAGTACTTC; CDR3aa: CASSLTSGSYEQYF
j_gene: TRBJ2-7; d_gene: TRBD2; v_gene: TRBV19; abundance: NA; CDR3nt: TGTGCCAGTAGTTGGGATAGCGGGAGTCTCTACGAGCAGTACTTC; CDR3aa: CASSWDSGSLYEQYF
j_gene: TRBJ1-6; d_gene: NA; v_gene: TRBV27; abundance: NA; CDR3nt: TGTGCCAGCAGTTGGGGCGATAAAGGTTCACCCCTCCACTTT; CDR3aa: CASSWGDKGSPLHF
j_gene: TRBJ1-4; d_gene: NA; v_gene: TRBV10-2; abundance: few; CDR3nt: TGCGCCAGCAGTTTGAACCAGGGGAATAATGAAAAACTGTTTTTT; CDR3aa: CASSLNQGNNEKLFF
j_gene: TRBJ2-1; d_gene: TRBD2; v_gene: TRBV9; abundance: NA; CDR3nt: TGTGCCAGCAGCAAAGGACTAGCGATGAATGAGCAGTTCTTC; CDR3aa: CASSKGLAMNEQFF
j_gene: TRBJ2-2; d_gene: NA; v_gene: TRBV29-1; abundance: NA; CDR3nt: TGCAGCGTTGGACTAGCGAACACCGGGGAGCTGTTTTTT; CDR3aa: CSVGLANTGELFF
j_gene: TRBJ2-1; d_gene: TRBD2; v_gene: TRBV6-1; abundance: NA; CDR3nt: TGTGCCAGCAGTGAAGGGCGGGGGGGCCATGAGCAGTTCTTC; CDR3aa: CASSEGRGGHEQFF